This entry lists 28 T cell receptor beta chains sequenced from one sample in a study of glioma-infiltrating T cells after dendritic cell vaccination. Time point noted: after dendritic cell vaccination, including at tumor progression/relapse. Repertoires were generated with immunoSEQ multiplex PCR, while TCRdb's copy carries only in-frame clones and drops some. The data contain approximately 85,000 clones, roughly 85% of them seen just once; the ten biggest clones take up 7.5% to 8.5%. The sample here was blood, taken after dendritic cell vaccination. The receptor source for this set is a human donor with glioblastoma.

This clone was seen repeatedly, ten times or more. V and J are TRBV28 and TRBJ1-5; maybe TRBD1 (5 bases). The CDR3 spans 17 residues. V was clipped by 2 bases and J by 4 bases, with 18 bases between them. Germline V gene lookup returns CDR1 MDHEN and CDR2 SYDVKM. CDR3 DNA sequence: TGTGCCAGCAGTTTACAACACGGGGGGGGGTATAATCAGCCCCAGCATTTT. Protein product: CASSLQHGGGYNQPQHF.

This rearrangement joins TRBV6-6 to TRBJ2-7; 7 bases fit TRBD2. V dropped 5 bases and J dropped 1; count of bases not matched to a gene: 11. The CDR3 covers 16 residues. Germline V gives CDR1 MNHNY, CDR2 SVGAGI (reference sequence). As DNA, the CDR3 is TGTGCCAGCAGTAACCCTAAGCGGGATCGGTCCTACGAGCAGTACTTC. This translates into CASSNPKRDRSYEQYF.

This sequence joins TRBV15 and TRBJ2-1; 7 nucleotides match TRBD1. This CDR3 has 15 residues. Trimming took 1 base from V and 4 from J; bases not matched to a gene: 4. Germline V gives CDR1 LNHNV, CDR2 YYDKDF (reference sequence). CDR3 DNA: TGTGCCACCAGCAGAGCGGGACAGACGTACAATGAGCAGTTCTTC. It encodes CATSRAGQTYNEQFF.

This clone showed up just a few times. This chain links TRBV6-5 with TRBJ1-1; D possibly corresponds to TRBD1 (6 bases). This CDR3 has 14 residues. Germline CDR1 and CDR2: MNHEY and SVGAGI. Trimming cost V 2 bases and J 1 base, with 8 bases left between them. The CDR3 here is CASSYDRKNTEAFF. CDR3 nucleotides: TGTGCCAGCAGTTACGACAGGAAGAACACTGAAGCTTTCTTT.

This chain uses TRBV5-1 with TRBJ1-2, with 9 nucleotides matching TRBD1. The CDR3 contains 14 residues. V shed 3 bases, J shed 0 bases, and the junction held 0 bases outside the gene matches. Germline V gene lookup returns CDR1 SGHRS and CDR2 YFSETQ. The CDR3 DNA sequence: TGCGCCAGCAGCTGGGACAGGGCTAACTATGGCTACACCTTC. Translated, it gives CASSWDRANYGYTF.

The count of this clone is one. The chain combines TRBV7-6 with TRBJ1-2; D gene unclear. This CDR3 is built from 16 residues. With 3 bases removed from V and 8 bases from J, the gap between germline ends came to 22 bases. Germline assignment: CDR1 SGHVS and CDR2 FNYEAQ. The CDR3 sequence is CASSFSSPGRLKGYTF. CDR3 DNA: TGTGCCAGCAGCTTTAGTAGCCCCGGCAGATTGAAAGGCTACACCTTC.

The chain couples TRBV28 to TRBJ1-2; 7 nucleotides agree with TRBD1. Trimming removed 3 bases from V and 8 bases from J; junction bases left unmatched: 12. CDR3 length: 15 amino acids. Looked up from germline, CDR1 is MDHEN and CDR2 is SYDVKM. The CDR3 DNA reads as TGTGCCAGCAGTTTCGTCAACAGGGGTACTGGCGGCTACACCTTC. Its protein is CASSFVNRGTGGYTF.

The CDR3 DNA is TGTGCCATCAGTGATCTATCGGGTGGTGACGAGCAGTACTTC. Amino acid sequence: CAISDLSGGDEQYF. The rearrangement links TRBV10-3 to TRBJ2-7, with D unresolved. Between the trimmed V and J ends, which lost 3 bases and 5 bases, there was a span of 14 bases. Germline assignment: CDR1 ENHRY and CDR2 SYGVKD. The CDR3 length is 14 residues.

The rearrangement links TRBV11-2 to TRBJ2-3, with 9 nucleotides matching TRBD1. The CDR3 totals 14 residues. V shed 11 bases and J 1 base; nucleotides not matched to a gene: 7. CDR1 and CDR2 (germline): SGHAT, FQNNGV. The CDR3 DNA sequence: TGTGCCTCACAGGGGGCGTGGGGCACAGATACGCAGTATTTT. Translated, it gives CASQGAWGTDTQYF.

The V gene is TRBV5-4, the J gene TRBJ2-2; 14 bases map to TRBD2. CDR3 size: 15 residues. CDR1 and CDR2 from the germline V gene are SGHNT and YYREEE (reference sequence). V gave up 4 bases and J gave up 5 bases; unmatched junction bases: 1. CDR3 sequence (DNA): TGTGCCAGCAGCGGGACTAGCGGGAGTACCGGGGAGCTGTTTTTT. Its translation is CASSGTSGSTGELFF.

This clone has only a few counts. The DNA of the CDR3 is TGTGCCAGCACCTGGGGGACTACAGTGGTAGATGAGCAGTTCTTC. Amino acids: CASTWGTTVVDEQFF. This sequence joins TRBV6-6 and TRBJ2-1; TRBD2 matches 7 bases. V shed 7 bases, J shed 8 bases, and the junction held 14 bases outside the gene matches. From germline, CDR1 is MNHNY and CDR2 SVGAGI (reference sequence). This CDR3 has 15 residues.

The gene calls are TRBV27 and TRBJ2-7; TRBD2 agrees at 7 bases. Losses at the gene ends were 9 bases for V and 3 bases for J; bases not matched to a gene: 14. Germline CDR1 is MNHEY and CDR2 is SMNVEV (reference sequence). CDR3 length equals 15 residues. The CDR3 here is CASQFGGGEDYEQYF. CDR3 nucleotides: TGTGCCAGTCAGTTTGGGGGGGGTGAGGACTACGAGCAGTACTTC.

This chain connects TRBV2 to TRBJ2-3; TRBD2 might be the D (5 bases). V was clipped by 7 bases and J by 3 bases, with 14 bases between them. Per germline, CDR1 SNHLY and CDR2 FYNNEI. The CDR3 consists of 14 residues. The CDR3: CASNGNGGTDTQYF. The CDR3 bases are TGTGCCAGCAACGGAAACGGAGGAACAGATACGCAGTATTTT.

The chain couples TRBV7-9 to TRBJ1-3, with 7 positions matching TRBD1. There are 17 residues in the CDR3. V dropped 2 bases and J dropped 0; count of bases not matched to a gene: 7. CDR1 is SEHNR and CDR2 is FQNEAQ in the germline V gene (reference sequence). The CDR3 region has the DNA TGTGCCAGCAGCTTAAAACAGGGGCAGACCTCTGGAAACACCATATATTTT. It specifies CASSLKQGQTSGNTIYF.

CDR3 in DNA: TGTGCCAGCAGCACACGTGAGGGGGCGGGTGGAAACACCATATATTTT. Translated: CASSTREGAGGNTIYF. The J gene is TRBJ1-3, the V gene TRBV7-8; TRBD1 matches 7 bases. Trimming took 5 bases from V and 3 from J; bases not matched to a gene: 10. The CDR3 contains 16 residues. CDR1 SGHVS and CDR2 FQNEAQ come from the germline V gene. The complete variable domain, with remaining parts taken from reference TRBV7-8 and TRBJ1-3, reads GAGVSQSPRYKVAKRGQDVALRCDPISGHVSLFWYQQALGQGPEFLTYFQNEAQLDKSGLPSDRFFAERPEGSVSTLKIQRTQQEDSAVYLCASSTREGAGGNTIYFGEGSWLTVV.

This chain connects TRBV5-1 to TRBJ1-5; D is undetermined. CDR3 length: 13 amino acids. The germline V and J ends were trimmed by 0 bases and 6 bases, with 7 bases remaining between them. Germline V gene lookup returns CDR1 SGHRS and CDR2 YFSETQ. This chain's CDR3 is CASSLGQPQPQHF. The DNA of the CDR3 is TGCGCCAGCAGCTTGGGGCAACCTCAGCCCCAGCATTTT.

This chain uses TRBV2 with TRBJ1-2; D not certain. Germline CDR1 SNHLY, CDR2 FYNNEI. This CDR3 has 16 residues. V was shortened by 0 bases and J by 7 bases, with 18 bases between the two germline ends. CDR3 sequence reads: CASSEARARDSTGYTF. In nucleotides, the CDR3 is TGTGCCAGCAGTGAAGCGAGGGCTAGGGATTCTACTGGCTACACCTTC.

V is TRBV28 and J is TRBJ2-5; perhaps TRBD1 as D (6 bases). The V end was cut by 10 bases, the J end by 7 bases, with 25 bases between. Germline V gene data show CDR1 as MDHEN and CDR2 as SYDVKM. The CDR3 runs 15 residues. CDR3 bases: TGTGCCACCCAACAGGTAGGGGGAACCAAGCGGACCCAGTACTTC. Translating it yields CATQQVGGTKRTQYF.

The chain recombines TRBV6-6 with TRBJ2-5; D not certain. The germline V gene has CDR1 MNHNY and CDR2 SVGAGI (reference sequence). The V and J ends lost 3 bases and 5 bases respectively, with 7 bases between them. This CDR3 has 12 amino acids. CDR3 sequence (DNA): TGTGCCAGCAGTTATAAGAGGGAGACCCAGTACTTC. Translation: CASSYKRETQYF.

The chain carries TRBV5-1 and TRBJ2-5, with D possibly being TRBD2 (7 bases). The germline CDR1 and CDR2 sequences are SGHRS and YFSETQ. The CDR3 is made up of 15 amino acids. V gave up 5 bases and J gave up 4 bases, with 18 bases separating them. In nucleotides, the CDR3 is TGCGCCAGCAGTCCTGACGGGGGGCCGGGAGAGACCCAGTACTTC. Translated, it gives CASSPDGGPGETQYF.

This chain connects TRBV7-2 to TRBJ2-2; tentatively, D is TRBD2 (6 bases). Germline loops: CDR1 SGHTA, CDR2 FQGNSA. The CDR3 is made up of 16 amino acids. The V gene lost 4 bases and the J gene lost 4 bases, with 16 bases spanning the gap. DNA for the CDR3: TGTGCCAGCAGCTATTCAACCGGGACTGCCACCGGGGAGCTGTTTTTT. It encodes CASSYSTGTATGELFF.

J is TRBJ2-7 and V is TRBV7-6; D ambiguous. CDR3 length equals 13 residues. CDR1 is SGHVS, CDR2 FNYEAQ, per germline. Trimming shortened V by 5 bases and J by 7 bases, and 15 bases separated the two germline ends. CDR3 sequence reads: CASSPDIAFEQYF. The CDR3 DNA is TGTGCCAGCAGCCCAGACATCGCGTTTGAGCAGTACTTC.

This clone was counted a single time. The CDR3 loop reads CAWGQGWQETQYF. The DNA for the CDR3 is TGTGCCTGGGGACAGGGTTGGCAAGAGACCCAGTACTTC. The gene calls are TRBV30 and TRBJ2-5; 8 bases match TRBD1. From germline, CDR1 is GTSNPN and CDR2 SVGIG (reference sequence). The junction had 4 bases not matched to a gene; V was cut back by 5 bases and J by 2 bases. The length of the CDR3 is 13 residues.

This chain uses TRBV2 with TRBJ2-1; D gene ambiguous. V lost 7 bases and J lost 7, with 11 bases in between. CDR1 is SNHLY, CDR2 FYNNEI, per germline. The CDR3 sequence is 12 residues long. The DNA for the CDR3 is TGTGCCAGCACCGACATAATTAATGAGCAGTTCTTC. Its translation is CASTDIINEQFF.

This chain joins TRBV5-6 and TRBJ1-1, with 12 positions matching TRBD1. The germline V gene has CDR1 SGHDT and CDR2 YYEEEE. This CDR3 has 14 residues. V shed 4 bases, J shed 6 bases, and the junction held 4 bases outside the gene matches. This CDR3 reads CASSRDRGHPEAFF. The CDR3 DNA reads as TGTGCCAGCAGCCGGGACAGGGGGCATCCTGAAGCTTTCTTT.

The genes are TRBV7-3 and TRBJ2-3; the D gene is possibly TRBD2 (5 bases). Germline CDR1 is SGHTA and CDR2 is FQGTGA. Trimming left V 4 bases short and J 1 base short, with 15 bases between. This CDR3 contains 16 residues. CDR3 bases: TGTGCCAGCAGCTCCAACCCAGGACTTCGCACAGATACGCAGTATTTT. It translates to CASSSNPGLRTDTQYF.

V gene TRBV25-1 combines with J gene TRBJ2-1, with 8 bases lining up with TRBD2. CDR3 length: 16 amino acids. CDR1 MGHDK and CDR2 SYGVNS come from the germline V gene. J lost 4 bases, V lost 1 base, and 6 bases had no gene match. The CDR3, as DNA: TGTGCCAGCAGTGAATTTACGGGAGGGCTGTACAATGAGCAGTTCTTC. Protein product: CASSEFTGGLYNEQFF.

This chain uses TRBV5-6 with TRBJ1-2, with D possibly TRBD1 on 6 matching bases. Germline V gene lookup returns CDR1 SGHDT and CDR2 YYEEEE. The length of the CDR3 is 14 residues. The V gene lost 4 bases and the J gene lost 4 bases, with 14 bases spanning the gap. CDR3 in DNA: TGTGCCAGCAGCCCCGGACAGTACTCCTATGGCTACACCTTC. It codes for CASSPGQYSYGYTF.